A single sample gave rise to the 18 T cell receptor beta chains below, sequenced in a study of T cell repertoires in cytomegalovirus infection. Using its own MiXCR run on the reads, TCRdb lists one record per CDR3 protein. The table shows 110,000 to 150,000 distinct CDR3 sequences, with 32% occurring only once. What these receptors recognize is not known. The starting material was CD8+ T cells from cultured PBMCs, obtained from culture after CMV antigen stimulation. These receptors all stem from a human donor in good health (CMV status not recorded). Some clones in this sample may be carry-over from other donors' samples.

CDR3 nucleotides: TGTGCCAGCAGTTACGGACAGGGGAATACGCAGTATTTT. As protein: CASSYGQGNTQYF. The chain employs TRBV6-5 and TRBJ2-3, with 9 bases fitting TRBD1. Germline CDR1 reads MNHEY; CDR2 reads SVGAGI. The J segment lost 7 bases and the V segment lost 2 bases, leaving 1 base of the junction unmatched. This CDR3 region has 13 residues.

The chain links TRBV4-3 to TRBJ2-3, with D hard to call. The V gene's germline CDR1 is LGHNA and CDR2 YSLEER. V was trimmed by 0 bases and J by 8 bases, leaving 18 bases between them. The CDR3 covers 16 residues. CDR3 nucleotide sequence: TGCGCCAGCAGCCAAGAAGGCAGTCCACCTCACCCTACGCAGTATTTT. It codes for CASSQEGSPPHPTQYF.

This clonotype was observed a few times. The chain has TRBV28 and TRBJ1-3, with D possibly being TRBD1 (6 bases). V was clipped by 5 bases and J by 7 bases, with 18 bases between them. CDR1 and CDR2 (germline): MDHEN, SYDVKM. This CDR3 has 15 residues. The CDR3 is CASSPSWGRENTIYF. CDR3 nucleotide sequence: TGTGCCAGCAGTCCTTCTTGGGGGCGGGAGAACACCATATATTTT.

This clonotype has just a few counts. The CDR3 nucleotides are TGTGCCAGCAGCTTCCGGACTAGCGGGGGGTCGAACACCGGGGAGCTGTTTTTT. It is translated as CASSFRTSGGSNTGELFF. The V and J genes are TRBV7-6 and TRBJ2-2; 14 positions agree with TRBD2. J gave up 0 bases and V 3 bases, and 3 bases lay outside the gene matches. The germline CDR1 and CDR2 sequences are SGHVS and FNYEAQ. This CDR3 has 18 amino acids.

This clonotype was found a few times. The V gene is TRBV28, the J gene TRBJ2-5, with 8 bases that match TRBD1. The trim removed 5 bases at V and 0 bases at J, leaving 5 bases unmatched. The germline CDR1 and CDR2 sequences are MDHEN and SYDVKM. The CDR3 is 15 residues long. CDR3 in DNA: TGTGCCAGCAGTCCGGGACAGGAGAACCAAGAGACCCAGTACTTC. This translates into CASSPGQENQETQYF. Based on the CDR3 plus reference TRBV28 and TRBJ2-5, the full variable domain is DVKVTQSSRYLVKRTGEKVFLECVQDMDHENMFWYRQDPGLGLRLIYFSYDVKMKEKGDIPEGYSVSREKKERFSLILESASTNQTSMYLCASSPGQENQETQYFGPGTRLLVL.

The rearrangement links TRBV9 to TRBJ2-7, with D possibly matching TRBD1 (5 bases). Germline-derived CDR1 and CDR2 are SGDLS and YYNGEE. The CDR3 totals 14 residues. The V end was cut by 0 bases, the J end by 0 bases, with 7 bases between. CDR3 region: CASSVEDTSYEQYF. The CDR3 coding sequence is TGTGCCAGCAGCGTAGAGGACACCTCCTACGAGCAGTACTTC.

The chain combines TRBV15 with TRBJ1-2, with D maybe TRBD1 (5 bases). V was trimmed by 4 bases and J by 5 bases, leaving 14 bases between them. The V gene's germline CDR1 is LNHNV and CDR2 YYDKDF (reference sequence). This CDR3 has 14 amino acids. The DNA for the CDR3 is TGTGCCACCAGCATGGGAATAGGGGATTATGGCTACACCTTC. This codes for CATSMGIGDYGYTF.

This clonotype came up a few times. The chain uses TRBV5-6 and TRBJ2-1; possibly TRBD1 or TRBD2 for D (5 bases each). V was trimmed by 3 bases and J by 12 bases, leaving 16 bases between them. The CDR3 has 13 residues. Germline CDR1 and CDR2: SGHDT and YYEEEE. The CDR3 is CASSSTGDGAQFF. CDR3 in DNA: TGTGCCAGCAGCTCCACCGGGGACGGAGCGCAGTTCTTC.

This clonotype was picked up a small number of times. The rearrangement uses TRBV28 and TRBJ1-2; D is perhaps TRBD1 (6 bases). Germline V gene lookup returns CDR1 MDHEN and CDR2 SYDVKM. The CDR3 runs to 13 residues. Trimming took 3 bases from V and 2 from J, leaving 7 bases between them. CDR3 nucleotides: TGTGCCAGCAGTTTGGGGACAAACTATGGCTACACCTTC. Amino acid sequence: CASSLGTNYGYTF.

The table lists this clonotype with many counts. The genes are TRBV7-9 and TRBJ2-3; D remains unclear. Looked up from germline, CDR1 is SEHNR and CDR2 is FQNEAQ (reference sequence). Trimming removed 8 bases from V and 6 bases from J, with 6 bases in between. The CDR3 loop spans 10 amino acids. CDR3 amino acids: CASGRDTQYF. Written as DNA, the CDR3 is TGTGCCAGCGGTCGGGATACGCAGTATTTT.

This chain joins TRBV27 and TRBJ2-3; 7 nucleotides agree with TRBD2. J gave up 4 bases and V 5 bases, and 9 bases lay outside the gene matches. This CDR3 spans 15 amino acids. Germline V CDR1 and CDR2: MNHEY, SMNVEV (reference sequence). CDR3 nucleotide sequence: TGTGCCAGCAGTAGAGCGGGGCCCATCCCAGATACGCAGTATTTT. Residues: CASSRAGPIPDTQYF.

This clonotype was seen only a few times. The CDR3 region has the DNA TGTGCCAGTAGTATCCACATAGCCTACGAGCAGTACTTC. Protein product: CASSIHIAYEQYF. The chain couples TRBV19 to TRBJ2-7; D gene uncertain. V was trimmed by 3 bases and J by 2 bases, leaving 8 bases between them. The CDR3 has 13 amino acids. Per the germline V gene, CDR1 is LNHDA and CDR2 is SQIVND (reference sequence). Together with reference TRBV19 and TRBJ2-7, the CDR3 gives the full variable domain: DGGITQSPKYLFRKEGQNVTLSCEQNLNHDAMYWYRQDPGQGLRLIYYSQIVNDFQKGDIAEGYSVSREKKESFPLTVTSAQKNPTAFYLCASSIHIAYEQYFGPGTRLTVT.

The chain employs TRBV7-3 and TRBJ2-1, with 9 positions matching TRBD2. The length of the CDR3 is 14 residues. Germline V gene lookup returns CDR1 SGHTA and CDR2 FQGTGA. The J segment lost 7 bases and the V segment lost 6 bases, leaving 7 bases of the junction unmatched. CDR3 sequence (DNA): TGTGCCAGCAGTTATAGCGGGGGAGAGAATGAGCAGTTCTTC. It specifies CASSYSGGENEQFF.

The chain couples TRBV7-9 to TRBJ2-1, with D possibly being TRBD1 or TRBD2 (5 bases each). V was trimmed by 8 bases and J by 9 bases, leaving 14 bases between them. This CDR3 contains 12 residues. Germline V lookup: CDR1 SEHNR, CDR2 FQNEAQ (reference sequence). The CDR3 sequence is CASSIGTAEQFF. The DNA for the CDR3 is TGTGCCAGCTCAATCGGGACGGCTGAGCAGTTCTTC.

This clonotype was counted many times. The rearrangement uses TRBV12-3 or TRBV12-4 and TRBJ2-2; unclear D gene. V was clipped by 7 bases and J by 4 bases, with 13 bases between them. This CDR3 region has 14 residues. The CDR3: CASNSWLGTGELFF. The CDR3 nucleotides read TGTGCCAGCAATTCATGGCTAGGCACCGGGGAGCTGTTTTTT.

This clonotype was found many times. The chain uses TRBV12-3 or TRBV12-4 and TRBJ2-1, with TRBD2 matching 8 bases. V trimming: 5 bases; J trimming: 3 bases; junction bases outside the gene matches: 6. The CDR3 covers 15 residues. The CDR3 nucleotides are TGTGCCAGCAGTAGATTTGCGGGGGGCTACAATGAGCAGTTCTTC. Encoded protein: CASSRFAGGYNEQFF.

The sample holds a few counts of this clonotype. The rearrangement uses TRBV5-1 and TRBJ2-1; D is perhaps TRBD2 (6 bases). From germline, CDR1 is SGHRS and CDR2 YFSETQ. This CDR3 spans 17 amino acids. V shed 4 bases and J shed 0 bases, with 17 bases lying between them. CDR3 residues: CASSLLWGDPSYNEQFF. The CDR3 DNA reads TGCGCCAGCAGCCTCCTATGGGGGGACCCCTCCTACAATGAGCAGTTCTTC.

The gene calls are TRBV4-2 and TRBJ2-2; the match to TRBD2 covers 8 bases. This CDR3 region has 17 residues. Germline CDR1 LGHNA, CDR2 YNFKEQ. The ends lost 1 base at V and 7 bases at J; junction bases unmatched: 11. The CDR3 here is CASSQGAGSGGYGELFF. The CDR3 nucleotides are TGTGCCAGCAGCCAAGGGGCGGGCAGCGGGGGTTACGGGGAGCTGTTTTTT.